The clone carrying this TCR beta chain appeared a few times. Profiled with immunoSEQ multiplex PCR; TCRdb holds only in-frame clones, not every one. There are 25,000 to 35,000 clones in the sample; 78% occur only once, and approximately 5% lies in the top ten. The sample comes from a study of T cell responses to AZD1222 COVID-19 vaccine. The CDR3 has 14 amino acids. Germline V gives CDR1 WSHSY, CDR2 SAAADI. J was trimmed by 5 bases and V by 7 bases; bases with no gene match: 7. The gene calls are TRBV10-2 and TRBJ2-2; 7 bases align to TRBD2. This material consisted of peripheral blood, taken on day 0 of AZD1222 vaccination. This sequence was found in an adult in good health. The CDR3 bases are TGCGCCAGCACGGGTAGCGGGTCGACCGGGGAGCTGTTTTTT. This codes for CASTGSGSTGELFF.